What follows are 3 T cell receptor beta chains derived from one specimen sequenced in a study of T cells in Graves' hyperthyroidism and ophthalmopathy. Researchers amplified the TCR beta CDR3 regions from RNA transcripts. TCR CDR3 regions were first amplified by RT-PCR with HTBI primers. Using its own MiXCR run on the multiplex PCR reads, TCRdb lists one record per CDR3 protein. The top ten clones hold 5% to 6.5% of a sample with about 420,000 distinct CDR3 sequences, roughly 15% of them seen once. Sequencing was done on a sample of blood. These receptors came from a young woman with Graves' hyperthyroidism.

This clonotype has at least ten counts. As DNA, the CDR3 is TGCAGTGCTCCCCATCCACCGTTTGAGGATACGCAGTATTTT. Translated: CSAPHPPFEDTQYF. The rearrangement joins TRBV20-1 to TRBJ2-3; D uncertain. CDR3 length: 14 residues. Germline CDR1 reads DFQATT; CDR2 reads SNEGSKA (reference sequence). The V gene lost 5 bases and the J gene lost 6 bases, with 18 bases spanning the gap.

This clonotype has at least ten counts. The chain combines TRBV10-3 with TRBJ2-7; D is perhaps TRBD2 (5 bases). The CDR3 contains 13 residues. The V gene's germline CDR1 is ENHRY and CDR2 SYGVKD. Trimming took off 7 bases at V and 3 bases at J, with 13 bases between the two ends. The CDR3 sequence: CAITRNEGYEQYF. The DNA of the CDR3 is TGTGCCATCACTCGTAATGAGGGCTACGAGCAGTACTTC.

This clonotype was detected many times. J is TRBJ1-1 and V is TRBV28; TRBD1 matches at 9 bases. Germline V gives CDR1 MDHEN, CDR2 SYDVKM. J was trimmed by 1 base and V by 5 bases; bases with no gene match: 11. This CDR3 spans 17 amino acids. CDR3 in amino acids: CASSPTTGGIGNTEAFF. DNA of the CDR3: TGTGCCAGCAGTCCCACTACAGGGGGCATTGGGAACACTGAAGCTTTCTTT.